This T cell receptor (beta chain) was recorded in a study of shared clonotypes between healthy human individuals. Study-wide context: The study enrolled two women and a few men aged 18 to 49.

Study results and caveats: Although depth was large, rarefaction showed that sequencing of the sorted subsets was incomplete. A handful of donors shared approximately 5% of their naive CD4 clonotypes.

Comments on this clone: Its antigen is unknown.

Assay runs were performed at deep level. Libraries were prepared by immunoSEQ multiplex PCR; TCRdb keeps only in-frame clonotypes and omits some of them. Among 300,000 or so clones listed, around 72% were seen once. Material for sequencing was memory CD4+ T cells sorted from blood. The sample's subset: CD45RA-negative fraction. This TCR came from a young man in good health.

The chain's CDR3 is CASSSDREETQYF. The DNA for the CDR3 is TGTGCCAGCAGCTCCGACAGGGAAGAGACCCAGTACTTC. The J gene is TRBJ2-5, the V gene TRBV7-8; 7 nucleotides match TRBD1. The CDR3 runs to 13 residues. Looked up from germline, CDR1 is SGHVS and CDR2 is FQNEAQ. J lost 3 bases, V lost 4 bases, and 2 bases had no gene match.